The rows below give T cell receptor beta chains drawn from one sample of a study of blood T cell repertoires in COVID-19. Sequencing was performed with immunoSEQ multiplex PCR; in TCRdb, only in-frame clones are kept and a portion is missing. The table records roughly 150,000 clones, around four fifths of them present only once. The sample comprised peripheral blood. Receptors were obtained from a woman in her seventies who had recovered from COVID-19. Both conserved end residues are part of each CDR3. The order of the fields is D gene, V gene, J gene, CDR3 length, CDR3 protein, CDR3 DNA. The D gene is left open where the match is weak.

d_gene: TRBD1
v_gene: TRBV5-1
j_gene: TRBJ1-1
len: 15
CDR3aa: CASSPLGGGDTEAFF
CDR3nt: TGCGCCAGCAGCCCTTTAGGAGGGGGCGATACTGAAGCTTTCTTT

d_gene: TRBD1
v_gene: TRBV5-1
j_gene: TRBJ2-1
len: 15
CDR3aa: CASSLGTGAYNEQFF
CDR3nt: TGCGCCAGCAGCTTGGGGACAGGGGCCTACAATGAGCAGTTCTTC

d_gene: TRBD2
v_gene: TRBV7-6
j_gene: TRBJ2-2
len: 18
CDR3aa: CASSLVAASGTATGELFF
CDR3nt: TGTGCCAGCAGCTTAGTGGCGGCTAGCGGGACCGCCACCGGGGAGCTGTTTTTT

d_gene: TRBD2
v_gene: TRBV28
j_gene: TRBJ2-5
len: 16
CDR3aa: CASSLRDYARPETQYF
CDR3nt: TGTGCCAGCAGTCTCCGGGACTATGCCCGCCCGGAGACCCAGTACTTC

d_gene: .
v_gene: TRBV11-2
j_gene: TRBJ1-1
len: 17
CDR3aa: CASSLGGGAYVNTEAFF
CDR3nt: TGTGCCAGCAGCTTAGGCGGGGGCGCTTACGTGAACACTGAAGCTTTCTTT

d_gene: .
v_gene: TRBV6-2/TRBV6-3
j_gene: TRBJ1-2
len: 17
CDR3aa: CASSPLGGQAISYGYTF
CDR3nt: TGTGCCAGCAGCCCTCTCGGGGGTCAGGCAATCTCCTATGGCTACACCTTC

d_gene: TRBD2
v_gene: TRBV19
j_gene: TRBJ2-1
len: 16
CDR3aa: CASRGLVSGGYNEQFF
CDR3nt: TGTGCCAGTAGGGGCCTGGTCAGCGGGGGTTACAATGAGCAGTTCTTC

d_gene: .
v_gene: TRBV30
j_gene: TRBJ2-3
len: 14
CDR3aa: CAWSVASSTDTQYF
CDR3nt: TGTGCCTGGAGTGTAGCCTCTAGCACAGATACGCAGTATTTT

d_gene: .
v_gene: TRBV7-9
j_gene: TRBJ1-4
len: 17
CDR3aa: CASSTRAPLGSNEKLFF
CDR3nt: TGTGCCAGCAGCACTCGGGCCCCCCTCGGGAGTAATGAAAAACTGTTTTTT

d_gene: .
v_gene: TRBV19
j_gene: TRBJ1-3
len: 16
CDR3aa: CASSITGPSAGNTIYF
CDR3nt: TGTGCCAGTAGTATCACCGGCCCTTCAGCGGGAAACACCATATATTTT

d_gene: .
v_gene: TRBV6-5
j_gene: TRBJ2-1
len: 15
CDR3aa: CASTSGGRGYNEQFF
CDR3nt: TGTGCCAGCACGAGTGGTGGGAGGGGGTACAATGAGCAGTTCTTC

d_gene: .
v_gene: TRBV7-8
j_gene: TRBJ1-2
len: 14
CDR3aa: CASSLAGQGNGYTF
CDR3nt: TGTGCCAGCAGCTTAGCGGGGCAGGGGAATGGCTACACCTTC

d_gene: TRBD1
v_gene: TRBV29-1
j_gene: TRBJ2-4
len: 11
CDR3aa: CSVSQGDIQYF
CDR3nt: TGCAGCGTATCCCAGGGGGACATTCAGTACTTC

d_gene: .
v_gene: TRBV25-1
j_gene: TRBJ1-5
len: 14
CDR3aa: CASSPRGGNQPQHF
CDR3nt: TGTGCCAGCAGCCCCCGCGGGGGCAATCAGCCCCAGCATTTT

d_gene: TRBD1
v_gene: TRBV28
j_gene: TRBJ1-3
len: 13
CDR3aa: CASSSQGADTIYF
CDR3nt: TGTGCCAGCAGCTCACAGGGGGCCGACACCATATATTTT

d_gene: TRBD2
v_gene: TRBV7-8
j_gene: TRBJ2-3
len: 15
CDR3aa: CASSPRAGGPDTQYF
CDR3nt: TGTGCCAGCAGCCCCCGGGCGGGGGGGCCAGATACGCAGTATTTT

d_gene: .
v_gene: TRBV28
j_gene: TRBJ2-2
len: 16
CDR3aa: CASSFRPFGNTGELFF
CDR3nt: TGTGCCAGCAGTTTCCGTCCATTCGGGAACACCGGGGAGCTGTTTTTT

d_gene: TRBD2
v_gene: TRBV30
j_gene: TRBJ2-5
len: 14
CDR3aa: CAWSVLGGGETQYF
CDR3nt: TGTGCCTGGAGTGTACTGGGGGGAGGGGAGACCCAGTACTTC

d_gene: .
v_gene: TRBV7-9
j_gene: TRBJ2-1
len: 11
CDR3aa: CASSFPNEQFF
CDR3nt: TGTGCCAGCAGCTTTCCGAATGAGCAGTTCTTC

d_gene: TRBD2
v_gene: TRBV18
j_gene: TRBJ2-1
len: 20
CDR3aa: CASSPDVGTSGWDYVNEQFF
CDR3nt: TGTGCCAGCTCACCAGATGTAGGAACTAGCGGGTGGGATTACGTGAATGAGCAGTTCTTC

d_gene: .
v_gene: TRBV5-1
j_gene: TRBJ2-3
len: 16
CDR3aa: CASSLGIADGTDTQYF
CDR3nt: TGCGCCAGCAGCTTGGGGATAGCGGATGGCACAGATACGCAGTATTTT

d_gene: TRBD2
v_gene: TRBV19
j_gene: TRBJ2-7
len: 13
CDR3aa: CASSRGETYEQYF
CDR3nt: TGTGCCAGTAGCCGGGGGGAGACCTACGAGCAGTACTTC

d_gene: .
v_gene: TRBV30
j_gene: TRBJ1-1
len: 15
CDR3aa: CAWSVWGPVNTEAFF
CDR3nt: TGTGCCTGGAGTGTATGGGGGCCAGTGAACACTGAAGCTTTCTTT

d_gene: .
v_gene: TRBV7-8
j_gene: TRBJ2-3
len: 16
CDR3aa: CASSPQGAASTDTQYF
CDR3nt: TGTGCCAGCAGCCCCCAGGGCGCGGCCAGCACAGATACGCAGTATTTT

d_gene: .
v_gene: TRBV7-6
j_gene: TRBJ1-4
len: 14
CDR3aa: CASSFSQALGKLFF
CDR3nt: TGTGCCAGCAGCTTTTCCCAGGCCTTGGGAAAACTGTTTTTT

d_gene: .
v_gene: TRBV5-1
j_gene: TRBJ1-3
len: 14
CDR3aa: CASSLGGSGNTIYF
CDR3nt: TGCGCCAGCAGCTTGGGAGGGTCTGGAAACACCATATATTTT

d_gene: .
v_gene: TRBV18
j_gene: TRBJ2-7
len: 13
CDR3aa: CASSPAGDHEQYF
CDR3nt: TGTGCCAGCTCTCCAGCAGGGGACCACGAGCAGTACTTC

d_gene: TRBD2
v_gene: TRBV7-8
j_gene: TRBJ2-7
len: 17
CDR3aa: CASSLVVGRGSSYEQYF
CDR3nt: TGTGCCAGCAGCTTAGTGGTGGGGCGGGGGAGCTCCTACGAGCAGTACTTC

d_gene: .
v_gene: TRBV7-9
j_gene: TRBJ1-1
len: 15
CDR3aa: CASSLAETKGTEAFF
CDR3nt: TGTGCCAGCAGCTTAGCTGAGACAAAAGGCACTGAAGCTTTCTTT

d_gene: TRBD1
v_gene: TRBV5-1
j_gene: TRBJ1-1
len: 14
CDR3aa: CASSLGQGAGEAFF
CDR3nt: TGCGCCAGCAGCCTCGGACAGGGGGCCGGTGAAGCTTTCTTT

d_gene: .
v_gene: TRBV21-1
j_gene: TRBJ2-7
len: 15
CDR3aa: CASSTRDSHYYEQYF
CDR3nt: TGTGCCAGCAGCACCCGGGACAGCCATTACTACGAGCAGTACTTC

d_gene: .
v_gene: TRBV19
j_gene: TRBJ1-1
len: 13
CDR3aa: CASRGGMNTEAFF
CDR3nt: TGTGCCAGCCGGGGGGGAATGAACACTGAAGCTTTCTTT

d_gene: TRBD1
v_gene: TRBV30
j_gene: TRBJ1-2
len: 14
CDR3aa: CAWSGAGQGYGYTF
CDR3nt: TGTGCCTGGAGTGGGGCGGGACAGGGCTATGGCTACACCTTC

d_gene: TRBD2
v_gene: TRBV10-3
j_gene: TRBJ2-3
len: 15
CDR3aa: CAINGGGLPEDTQYF
CDR3nt: TGTGCCATCAACGGGGGGGGACTCCCCGAGGATACGCAGTATTTT

d_gene: .
v_gene: TRBV10-3
j_gene: TRBJ1-2
len: 14
CDR3aa: CAISESGGSYGYTF
CDR3nt: TGTGCCATCAGTGAGTCTGGCGGAAGCTATGGCTACACCTTC